Below, 9 T cell receptor beta chains from the same sample are listed, as sequenced in a study of vaccination effects on CD4 cells after COVID-19. When 10 to 11 days of culture had elapsed, CD4+ T cells were isolated. The antigens of these receptors remain unknown. Only in-frame clones appear in the TCRdb table, and some are missing; sequencing was by immunoSEQ multiplex PCR. The sample carries tens of thousands of clones, 65% to 75% recorded once. Material: CD4+ T cells from PBMCs cultured without peptide, obtained before COVID-19 vaccination. These receptors originate from a human donor who had a prior SARS-CoV-2 infection.

This chain uses TRBV11-3 with TRBJ2-7; D tentatively reads TRBD1 or TRBD2 (6 bases each). Germline V gene lookup returns CDR1 SGHNT and CDR2 YENEEA. Between the trimmed V and J ends, which lost 5 bases and 7 bases, there was a span of 15 bases. This CDR3 is 13 amino acids long. This CDR3 is CASSRPQGREQYF. Here the CDR3 DNA reads TGTGCCAGCAGCCGACCCCAGGGGAGGGAGCAGTACTTC.

The gene calls are TRBV3-1 (or the pseudogene TRBV3-2) and TRBJ2-1; D might be TRBD2 (5 bases). Germline assignment: CDR1 LGHDT and CDR2 YNNKEL (reference sequence). V lost 3 bases, J lost 7 bases, and 10 bases lay in between. The CDR3 covers 13 residues. DNA of the CDR3: TGTGCCAGCAGCCAGAGGGAAATGAATGAGCAGTTCTTC. Encoded protein: CASSQREMNEQFF.

The DNA for the CDR3 is TGTGCCATCAGAAAGGGACTAGCGTCCACAGATACGCAGTATTTT. It yields the protein CAIRKGLASTDTQYF. J is TRBJ2-3 and V is TRBV10-3; 10 bases are shared with TRBD2. The V and J ends lost 6 bases and 2 bases, in that order; junction bases with no gene match: 5. The CDR3 contains 15 residues. Germline V gene data show CDR1 as ENHRY and CDR2 as SYGVKD.

This clone has only one observation. The J gene is TRBJ2-7, the V gene TRBV30; 8 bases are shared with TRBD1. CDR1 and CDR2 (germline): GTSNPN, SVGIG (reference sequence). The V gene end was trimmed by 3 bases and the J gene end by 5 bases; junction bases not matched to a gene: 9. This CDR3 contains 14 residues. This CDR3 is CAWRRSDRVNEQYF. CDR3 coding DNA: TGTGCCTGGAGGAGATCGGACAGGGTCAACGAGCAGTACTTC.

The genes are TRBV4-1 and TRBJ1-3, with D perhaps matching TRBD1 (5 bases). In germline, CDR1 is MGHRA, CDR2 YSYEKL. The CDR3 is 15 residues long. The V gene lost 0 bases and the J gene lost 3 bases, with 9 bases spanning the gap. The CDR3, as DNA: TGCGCCAGCAGCCAAGAGCCCAGGGTTGGAAACACCATATATTTT. This codes for CASSQEPRVGNTIYF.

This rearrangement joins TRBV6-5 to TRBJ2-3; no reliable D call. V was shortened by 6 bases and J by 5 bases, with 15 bases between the two germline ends. Germline-derived CDR1 and CDR2 are MNHEY and SVGAGI. CDR3 length equals 14 residues. In nucleotides, the CDR3 is TGTGCCAGCAGGGCTCGGATTGGTGTAGATACGCAGTATTTT. It translates to CASRARIGVDTQYF.

The chain carries TRBV11-3 and TRBJ2-3; D perhaps matches TRBD1 (5 bases). Trimming pared 5 bases from V and 0 bases from J, leaving 15 bases between. The V gene's germline CDR1 is SGHNT and CDR2 YENEEA. This CDR3 spans 16 amino acids. The CDR3, as DNA: TGTGCCAGCAGCCACCAGGGTCCGCCTAGCACAGATACGCAGTATTTT. Translating gives CASSHQGPPSTDTQYF.

V gene TRBV6-1 combines with J gene TRBJ1-4; D perhaps matches TRBD1 (5 bases). V dropped 0 bases and J dropped 8 bases, with 19 bases sitting between them. Germline V gene data show CDR1 as MNHNS and CDR2 as SASEGT. This CDR3 contains 17 residues. The CDR3 DNA follows: TGTGCCAGCAGTGAAGCTATTTATGGTCAGGGAAACGAAAAACTGTTTTTT. This gives the protein CASSEAIYGQGNEKLFF.

This clone was found many times. The rearrangement links TRBV10-1 to TRBJ1-1, with 10 bases that match TRBD1. The CDR3 contains 18 residues. Germline assignment: CDR1 WNHNN and CDR2 SYGVQD (reference sequence). With 7 bases clipped from V and 0 bases from J, the junction kept 14 bases outside the gene matches. The CDR3 loop is CASIFFPRTGGMNTEAFF. The CDR3 region has the DNA TGCGCCAGCATCTTTTTTCCCCGGACAGGGGGGATGAACACTGAAGCTTTCTTT.